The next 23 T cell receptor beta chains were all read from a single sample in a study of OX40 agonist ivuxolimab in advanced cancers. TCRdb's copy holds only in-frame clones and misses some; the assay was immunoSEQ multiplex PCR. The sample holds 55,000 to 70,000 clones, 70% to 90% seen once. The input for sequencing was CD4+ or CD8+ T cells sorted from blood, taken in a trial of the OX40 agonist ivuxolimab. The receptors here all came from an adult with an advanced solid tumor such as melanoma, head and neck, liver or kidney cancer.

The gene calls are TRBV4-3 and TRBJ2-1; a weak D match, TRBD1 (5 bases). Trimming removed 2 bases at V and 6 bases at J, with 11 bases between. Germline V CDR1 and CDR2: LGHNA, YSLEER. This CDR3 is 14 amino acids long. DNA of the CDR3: TGCGCCAGCAGCCAATATGCTGGGGCCAATGAGCAGTTCTTC. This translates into CASSQYAGANEQFF.

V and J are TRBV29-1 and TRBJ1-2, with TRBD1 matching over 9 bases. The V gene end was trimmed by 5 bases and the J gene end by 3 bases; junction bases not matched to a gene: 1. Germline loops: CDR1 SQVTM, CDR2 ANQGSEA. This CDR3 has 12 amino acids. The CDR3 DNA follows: TGCAGCGTTAGACAGGGGGACTATGGCTACACCTTC. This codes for CSVRQGDYGYTF.

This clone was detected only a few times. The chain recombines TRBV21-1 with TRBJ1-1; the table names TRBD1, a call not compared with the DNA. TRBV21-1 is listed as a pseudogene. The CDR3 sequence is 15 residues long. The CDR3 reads CASSTETDMNTEAFF. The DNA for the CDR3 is TGTGCCAGCAGCACCGAAACGGACATGAACACTGAAGCTTTCTTT.

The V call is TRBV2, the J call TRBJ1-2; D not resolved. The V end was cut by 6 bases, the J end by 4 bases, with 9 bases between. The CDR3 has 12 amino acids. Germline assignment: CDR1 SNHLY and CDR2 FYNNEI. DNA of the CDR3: TGTGCCAGCAGCGGCGCGTTCTATGGCTACACCTTC. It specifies CASSGAFYGYTF.

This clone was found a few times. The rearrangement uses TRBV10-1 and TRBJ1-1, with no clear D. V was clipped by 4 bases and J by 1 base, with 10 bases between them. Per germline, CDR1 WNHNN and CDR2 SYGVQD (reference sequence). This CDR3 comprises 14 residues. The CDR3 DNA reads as TGCGCCAGCAGTGTTGGGGATCCGAACACTGAAGCTTTCTTT. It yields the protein CASSVGDPNTEAFF.

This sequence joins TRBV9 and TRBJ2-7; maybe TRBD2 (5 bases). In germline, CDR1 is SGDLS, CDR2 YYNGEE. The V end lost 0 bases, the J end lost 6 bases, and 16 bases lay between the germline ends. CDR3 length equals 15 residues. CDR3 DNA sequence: TGTGCCAGCAGCGTAGACCCGGGGATAGTAAGCGAGCAGTACTTC. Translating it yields CASSVDPGIVSEQYF.

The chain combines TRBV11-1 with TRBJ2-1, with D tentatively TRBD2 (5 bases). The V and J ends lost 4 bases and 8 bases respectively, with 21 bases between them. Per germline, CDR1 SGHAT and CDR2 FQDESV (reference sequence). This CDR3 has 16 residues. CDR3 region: CASSSPVGLGRDEQFF. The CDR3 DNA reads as TGTGCCAGCAGCTCCCCCGTGGGCCTGGGGAGAGATGAGCAGTTCTTC.

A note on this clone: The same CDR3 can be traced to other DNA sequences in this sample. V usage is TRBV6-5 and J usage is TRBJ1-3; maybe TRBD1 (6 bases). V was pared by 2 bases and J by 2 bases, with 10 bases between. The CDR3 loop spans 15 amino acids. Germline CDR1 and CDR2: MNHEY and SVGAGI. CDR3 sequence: CASSYGGPAGNTIYF. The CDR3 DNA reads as TGTGCCAGCAGTTACGGGGGGCCAGCTGGAAACACCATATATTTT.

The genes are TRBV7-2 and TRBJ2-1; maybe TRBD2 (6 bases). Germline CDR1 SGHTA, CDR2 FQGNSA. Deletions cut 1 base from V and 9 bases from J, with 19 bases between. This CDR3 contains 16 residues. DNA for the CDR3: TGTGCCAGCAGCTTAGGACGGACGGGAGCCCACGGTGAGCAGTTCTTC. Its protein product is CASSLGRTGAHGEQFF.

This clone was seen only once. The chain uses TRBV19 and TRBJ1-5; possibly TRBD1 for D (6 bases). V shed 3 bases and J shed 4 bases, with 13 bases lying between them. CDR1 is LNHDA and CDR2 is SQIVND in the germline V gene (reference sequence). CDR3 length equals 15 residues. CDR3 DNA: TGTGCCAGTAGTATTAAAGGGGGAGTTAATCAGCCCCAGCATTTT. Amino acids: CASSIKGGVNQPQHF.

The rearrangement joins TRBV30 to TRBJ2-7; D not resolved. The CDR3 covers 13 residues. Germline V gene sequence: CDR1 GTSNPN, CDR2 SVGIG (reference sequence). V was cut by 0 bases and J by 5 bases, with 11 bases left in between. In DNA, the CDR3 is TGTGCCTGGAGTGTATTTGGACGAGACGAGCAGTACTTC. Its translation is CAWSVFGRDEQYF.

CDR3 DNA sequence: TGTGCCAGCAGCTTAGGACTAGCGGGGGGCACAGATACGCAGTATTTT. Translating gives CASSLGLAGGTDTQYF. The chain combines TRBV7-8 with TRBJ2-3, with TRBD2 identical over 12 bases. The CDR3 totals 16 residues. CDR1 and CDR2 from the germline V gene are SGHVS and FQNEAQ. Unmatched junction bases numbered 0, after V lost 1 base and J lost 1 base.

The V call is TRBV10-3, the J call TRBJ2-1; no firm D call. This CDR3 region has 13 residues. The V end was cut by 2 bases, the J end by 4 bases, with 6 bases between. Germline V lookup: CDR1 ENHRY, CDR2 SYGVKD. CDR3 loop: CAISEAGYNEQFF. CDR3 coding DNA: TGTGCCATCAGTGAGGCTGGATACAATGAGCAGTTCTTC.

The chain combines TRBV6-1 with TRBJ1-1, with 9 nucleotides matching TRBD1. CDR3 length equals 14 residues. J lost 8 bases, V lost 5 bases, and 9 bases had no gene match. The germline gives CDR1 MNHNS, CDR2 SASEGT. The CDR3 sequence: CASSRTGGASEAFF. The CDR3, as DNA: TGTGCCAGCAGTCGCACAGGGGGCGCGTCAGAAGCTTTCTTT.

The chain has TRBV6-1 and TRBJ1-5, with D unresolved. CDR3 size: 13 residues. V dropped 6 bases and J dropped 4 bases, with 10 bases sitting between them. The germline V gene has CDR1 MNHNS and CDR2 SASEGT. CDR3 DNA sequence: TGTGCCAGCAGCGACGGACTAAATCAGCCCCAGCATTTT. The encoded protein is CASSDGLNQPQHF.

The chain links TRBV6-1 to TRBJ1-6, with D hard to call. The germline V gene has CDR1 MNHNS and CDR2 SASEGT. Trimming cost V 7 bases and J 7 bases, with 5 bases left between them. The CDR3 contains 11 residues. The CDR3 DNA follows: TGTGCCAGCATTGGGAATTCACCCCTCCACTTT. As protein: CASIGNSPLHF.

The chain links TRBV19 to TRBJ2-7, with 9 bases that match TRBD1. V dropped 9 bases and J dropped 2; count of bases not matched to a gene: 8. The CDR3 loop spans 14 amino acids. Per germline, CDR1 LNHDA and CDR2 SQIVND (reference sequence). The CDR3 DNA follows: TGTGCCAGCCGCACCGGGACAGGGCCCTACGAGCAGTACTTC. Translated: CASRTGTGPYEQYF. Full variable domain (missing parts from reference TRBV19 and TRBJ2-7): DGGITQSPKYLFRKEGQNVTLSCEQNLNHDAMYWYRQDPGQGLRLIYYSQIVNDFQKGDIAEGYSVSREKKESFPLTVTSAQKNPTAFYLCASRTGTGPYEQYFGPGTRLTVT.

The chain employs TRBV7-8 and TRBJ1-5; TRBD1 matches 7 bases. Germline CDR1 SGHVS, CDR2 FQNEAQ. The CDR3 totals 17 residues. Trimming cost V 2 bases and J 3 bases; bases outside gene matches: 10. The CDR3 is CASSLFGQQGNNQPQHF. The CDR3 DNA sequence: TGTGCCAGCAGCTTATTCGGGCAACAGGGGAACAATCAGCCCCAGCATTTT.

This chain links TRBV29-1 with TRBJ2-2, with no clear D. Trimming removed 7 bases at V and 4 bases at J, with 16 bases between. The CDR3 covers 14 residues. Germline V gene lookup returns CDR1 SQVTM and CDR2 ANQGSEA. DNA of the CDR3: TGCAGCGCCCACAAGGTTCCGGGCACCGGGGAGCTGTTTTTT. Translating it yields CSAHKVPGTGELFF.

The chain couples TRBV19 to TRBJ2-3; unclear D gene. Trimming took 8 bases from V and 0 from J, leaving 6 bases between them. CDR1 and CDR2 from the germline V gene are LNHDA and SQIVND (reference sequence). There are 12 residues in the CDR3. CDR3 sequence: CASGQSTDTQYF. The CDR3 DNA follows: TGTGCCAGTGGTCAGAGCACAGATACGCAGTATTTT.

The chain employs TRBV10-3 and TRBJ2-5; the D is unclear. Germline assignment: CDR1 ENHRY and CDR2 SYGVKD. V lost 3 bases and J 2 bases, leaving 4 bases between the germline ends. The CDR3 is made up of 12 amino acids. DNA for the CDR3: TGTGCCATCAGTGACAGACAAGAGACCCAGTACTTC. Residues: CAISDRQETQYF.

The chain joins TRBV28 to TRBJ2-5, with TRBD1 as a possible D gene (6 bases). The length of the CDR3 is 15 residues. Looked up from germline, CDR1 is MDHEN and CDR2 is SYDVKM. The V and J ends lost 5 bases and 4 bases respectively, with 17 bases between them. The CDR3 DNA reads TGTGCCAGCAGTCCCCACAGGGCTATTGGAGAGACCCAGTACTTC. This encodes CASSPHRAIGETQYF.

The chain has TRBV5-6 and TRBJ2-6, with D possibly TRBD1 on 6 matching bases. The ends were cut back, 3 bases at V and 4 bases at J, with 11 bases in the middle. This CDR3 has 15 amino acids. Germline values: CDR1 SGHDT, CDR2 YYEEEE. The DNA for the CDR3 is TGTGCCAGCAGCTACAGGGTATCCGGGGCCAACGTCCTGACTTTC. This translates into CASSYRVSGANVLTF.